This T cell receptor beta chain originates from a study of CD8 T cells in ankylosing spondylitis. Findings and caveats of the study: Earlier work had already found some motif variants in reactive arthritis synovial fluid and blood. Peripheral blood held disease-linked clones only at relatively low frequency, and these were CD8+. A motif in TCR beta, a set of about eight highly homologous variants, appeared characteristic of ankylosing spondylitis blood.

The CDR3 spans 13 residues. Germline V gives CDR1 MNHNS, CDR2 SASEGT. Trimming took 4 bases from V and 4 from J, leaving 11 bases between them. Quantitative molecular-barcoded 5'-RACE generated the TCR beta libraries. Each CDR3 protein gets one entry after TCRdb re-called the 5' RACE reads with MiXCR. The sample shows some 400,000 distinct CDR3 sequences, 20% to 25% of them seen only once. Only a few counts were recorded for this clonotype. The antigen is undetermined. This TCR came from a male donor with ankylosing spondylitis. This chain links TRBV6-1 with TRBJ2-7, with TRBD1 as a possible D gene (5 bases). Source material: blood, either unsorted or a sorted T cell fraction (not recorded which). This chain's CDR3 is CASSGSQGYEQYF. In DNA, the CDR3 is TGTGCCAGCAGTGGGAGTCAGGGTTACGAGCAGTACTTC.